Following are 21 T cell receptor beta chains from one sample sequenced in a study of beta chain features in type 1 diabetes. General study results and limits: A moderate, significant TCRB CDR3 shortening appeared in type 1 diabetes across four CD4+ subsets.

Of the isolated RNA, all was reverse transcribed, and so the sequenced material was expressed TCRB transcripts. Method: immunoSEQ multiplex PCR; TCRdb's copy keeps in-frame clones and lacks some. The sample lists a few hundred thousand clones, roughly 20% seen once, with around 0.03% in the top ten. The antigens of these receptors remain unknown. Sequencing used naive CD4+ T cells from blood. The receptors were gathered from a woman between 40 and 50 years old with type 1 diabetes.

This clone was seen more than once but under ten times. V and J are TRBV29-1 and TRBJ1-1; 7 bases are a match to TRBD1. V dropped 6 bases and J dropped 0; count of bases not matched to a gene: 7. The CDR3 is 14 amino acids. Germline V lookup: CDR1 SQVTM, CDR2 ANQGSEA. The CDR3 is CSVPRTGMNTEAFF. The CDR3 region has the DNA TGCAGCGTCCCTAGGACAGGCATGAACACTGAAGCTTTCTTT. The complete variable domain, with remaining parts taken from reference TRBV29-1 and TRBJ1-1, reads SAVISQKPSRDICQRGTSLTIQCQVDSQVTMMFWYRQQPGQSLTLIATANQGSEATYESGFVIDKFPISRPNLTFSTLTVSNMSPEDSSIYLCSVPRTGMNTEAFFGQGTRLTVV.

Notes on this clone: The sample contains more than one DNA sequence encoding this CDR3. The chain recombines TRBV7-2 with TRBJ2-7; the D gene is possibly TRBD2 (6 bases). There are 13 residues in the CDR3. The V gene's germline CDR1 is SGHTA and CDR2 FQGNSA. Trimming cost V 3 bases and J 3 bases, with 9 bases left between them. The CDR3, as DNA: TGTGCCAGCAGCTTGGCCGGGAGCTACGAGCAGTACTTC. The encoded protein is CASSLAGSYEQYF. The entire variable domain, with the rest obtained from reference TRBV7-2 and TRBJ2-7, is as follows: GAGVSQSPSNKVTEKGKDVELRCDPISGHTALYWYRQSLGQGLEFLIYFQGNSAPDKSGLPSDRFSAERTGGSVSTLTIQRTQQEDSAVYLCASSLAGSYEQYFGPGTRLTVT.

The chain carries TRBV15 and TRBJ2-7; 9 nucleotides agree with TRBD1. CDR3 length equals 12 residues. After removal of 8 bases from V and 4 bases from J, the junction contained 3 bases not matched to a gene. The germline V gene has CDR1 LNHNV and CDR2 YYDKDF (reference sequence). The CDR3 region has the DNA TGTGCCACCGGGACAGGGTTGTACGAGCAGTACTTC. This translates into CATGTGLYEQYF.

The chain employs TRBV7-2 and TRBJ2-2; 9 bases are shared with TRBD1. The CDR3 runs to 15 residues. Trimming cost V 5 bases and J 4 bases; bases outside gene matches: 5. CDR1 is SGHTA, CDR2 FQGNSA, per germline. DNA for the CDR3: TGTGCCAGCAGCCGGGGACAGGGCGGCACCGGGGAGCTGTTTTTT. Its protein product is CASSRGQGGTGELFF. The whole variable domain, remainder taken from reference TRBV7-2 and TRBJ2-2, is GAGVSQSPSNKVTEKGKDVELRCDPISGHTALYWYRQSLGQGLEFLIYFQGNSAPDKSGLPSDRFSAERTGGSVSTLTIQRTQQEDSAVYLCASSRGQGGTGELFFGEGSRLTVL.

This clone was seen only a few times. CDR3 coding DNA: TGTGCCAGCAGCTTAGGGGGACAGGGGAATGAGCAGTTCTTC. Its protein is CASSLGGQGNEQFF. This chain connects TRBV7-3 to TRBJ2-1; TRBD1 matches 10 bases. Unmatched junction bases numbered 2, after V lost 2 bases and J lost 7 bases. The CDR3 loop spans 14 amino acids. CDR1 and CDR2 (germline): SGHTA, FQGTGA. Complete variable domain (other parts from reference TRBV7-3 and TRBJ2-1): GAGVSQTPSNKVTEKGKYVELRCDPISGHTALYWYRQSLGQGPEFLIYFQGTGAADDSGLPNDRFFAVRPEGSVSTLKIQRTERGDSAVYLCASSLGGQGNEQFFGPGTRLTVL.

This clone has just a few counts. The chain is built from TRBV29-1 and TRBJ2-3; perhaps TRBD2 as D (6 bases). Per germline, CDR1 SQVTM and CDR2 ANQGSEA. The CDR3 has 13 residues. V was clipped by 4 bases and J by 2 bases, with 10 bases between them. For the CDR3, the DNA is TGCAGCGTTGTGGGACTTTACACAGATACGCAGTATTTT. Protein sequence: CSVVGLYTDTQYF.

The rearrangement links TRBV5-1 to TRBJ2-3, with 9 bases aligning to TRBD1. Germline CDR1 SGHRS, CDR2 YFSETQ. The CDR3 loop spans 13 amino acids. V lost 4 bases and J lost 6; bases outside the gene matches: 3. In DNA form, the CDR3 reads TGCGCCAGCAGCCCGGGACAGGGCGATACGCAGTATTTT. It is translated as CASSPGQGDTQYF.

This chain links TRBV18 with TRBJ1-6; D unresolved. CDR3 length: 19 residues. Trimming shortened V by 6 bases and J by 0 bases, and 21 bases separated the two germline ends. Germline V gene sequence: CDR1 KGHSH, CDR2 LQKENI. The CDR3 sequence: CASSLSHQSESSYNSPLHF. CDR3 sequence (DNA): TGTGCCAGCTCGCTTTCCCACCAGTCGGAGAGCTCCTATAATTCACCCCTCCACTTT. The whole variable domain, filled in from reference TRBV18 and TRBJ1-6, reads NAGVMQNPRHLVRRRGQEARLRCSPMKGHSHVYWYRQLPEEGLKFMVYLQKENIIDESGMPKERFSAEFPKEGPSILRIQQVVRGDSAAYFCASSLSHQSESSYNSPLHFGNGTRLTVT.

The sample holds a few counts of this clone. The gene calls are TRBV4-1 and TRBJ2-1; unclear D gene. The germline gives CDR1 MGHRA, CDR2 YSYEKL. V shed 1 base and J shed 7 bases, with 5 bases lying between them. This CDR3 has 12 amino acids. The CDR3 here is CASSQGGNEQFF. The CDR3 bases are TGCGCCAGCAGCCAAGGAGGTAATGAGCAGTTCTTC.

The chain links TRBV5-1 to TRBJ2-3; 7 positions agree with TRBD1. V lost 4 bases, J lost 4 bases, and 6 bases stayed unmatched. The germline V gene encodes CDR1 SGHRS and CDR2 YFSETQ. This CDR3 has 14 amino acids. Written as DNA, the CDR3 is TGCGCCAGCAGCACAGGGGTGCGGGCAGATACGCAGTATTTT. Translated, it gives CASSTGVRADTQYF.

This clone was seen only a few times. V and J are TRBV9 and TRBJ2-7; 8 bases map to TRBD1. The ends lost 0 bases at V and 3 bases at J; junction bases unmatched: 2. The CDR3 has 14 residues. Germline V gene lookup returns CDR1 SGDLS and CDR2 YYNGEE. In DNA form, the CDR3 reads TGTGCCAGCAGCGTAGAGGGACAGGACTACGAGCAGTACTTC. Residues: CASSVEGQDYEQYF.

The J gene is TRBJ1-1, the V gene TRBV5-1, with 9 positions matching TRBD1. V lost 4 bases and J lost 6; bases outside the gene matches: 1. The germline V gene encodes CDR1 SGHRS and CDR2 YFSETQ. CDR3 length: 12 residues. The CDR3 DNA is TGCGCCAGCAGCCGACAGGGGGCTGAAGCTTTCTTT. It specifies CASSRQGAEAFF.

The J gene is TRBJ1-1, the V gene TRBV11-2; D ambiguous. Germline CDR1 and CDR2: SGHAT and FQNNGV. The CDR3 length is 11 residues. V lost 5 bases to trimming and J lost 3 bases, with 4 bases between them. In DNA, the CDR3 is TGTGCCAGCAGCGACTACACTGAAGCTTTCTTT. This gives the protein CASSDYTEAFF.

As DNA, the CDR3 is TGTGCCAGCAGCTTGAGAAGACTGAGGGCGGGGGAAGAGACCCAGTACTTC. Its translation is CASSLRRLRAGEETQYF. This chain links TRBV5-6 with TRBJ2-5; 7 bases line up with TRBD2. J lost 3 bases, V lost 1 base, and 12 bases had no gene match. Germline V CDR1 and CDR2: SGHDT, YYEEEE. The CDR3 covers 17 residues.

This clone was seen a handful of times. V usage is TRBV18 and J usage is TRBJ2-5, with 7 bases fitting TRBD1. The CDR3 covers 15 residues. The J segment lost 5 bases and the V segment lost 0 bases, leaving 6 bases of the junction unmatched. Per germline, CDR1 KGHSH and CDR2 LQKENI. CDR3 sequence: CASSPPTGRGETQYF. CDR3 coding DNA: TGTGCCAGCTCACCACCGACGGGCAGGGGGGAGACCCAGTACTTC.

This clone turned up a few times. V gene TRBV29-1 combines with J gene TRBJ1-1; TRBD1 is a possible D gene (5 bases). Trimming left V 3 bases short and J 3 bases short, with 11 bases between. The length of the CDR3 is 13 residues. Germline assignment: CDR1 SQVTM and CDR2 ANQGSEA. As DNA, the CDR3 is TGCAGCGTTGAGTACAGGTTGGACACTGAAGCTTTCTTT. Encoded protein: CSVEYRLDTEAFF.

The rearrangement joins TRBV7-9 to TRBJ2-2; 7 bases are a match to TRBD1. J lost 1 base, V lost 4 bases, and 3 bases had no gene match. Germline V CDR1 and CDR2: SEHNR, FQNEAQ (reference sequence). The CDR3 runs 15 residues. CDR3 residues: CASSSRTGNTGELFF. The CDR3 DNA reads as TGTGCCAGCAGCTCCCGGACAGGGAACACCGGGGAGCTGTTTTTT.

This clone was detected only a few times. The V gene is TRBV29-1, the J gene TRBJ1-5; perhaps TRBD1 as D (6 bases). This CDR3 is built from 13 residues. Looked up from germline, CDR1 is SQVTM and CDR2 is ANQGSEA. The V end lost 7 bases, the J end lost 4 bases, and 14 bases lay between the germline ends. The chain's CDR3 is CSAAQGGNQPQHF. DNA of the CDR3: TGCAGCGCGGCACAGGGTGGGAATCAGCCCCAGCATTTT.

This rearrangement joins TRBV18 to TRBJ1-6, with D possibly TRBD1 on 5 matching bases. V dropped 1 base and J dropped 7 bases, with 11 bases sitting between them. Germline lookup yields CDR1 KGHSH and CDR2 LQKENI. CDR3 length: 15 amino acids. The CDR3 DNA reads TGTGCCAGCTCACCACAGGAGGGGAGGAATTCACCCCTCCACTTT. It encodes CASSPQEGRNSPLHF. Drawing the rest from reference TRBV18 and TRBJ1-6, the complete variable domain is NAGVMQNPRHLVRRRGQEARLRCSPMKGHSHVYWYRQLPEEGLKFMVYLQKENIIDESGMPKERFSAEFPKEGPSILRIQQVVRGDSAAYFCASSPQEGRNSPLHFGNGTRLTVT.

This chain joins TRBV19 and TRBJ1-5, with D maybe TRBD1 (6 bases). Looked up from germline, CDR1 is LNHDA and CDR2 is SQIVND (reference sequence). The CDR3 has 14 residues. Between the trimmed V and J ends, which lost 6 bases and 5 bases, there was a span of 14 bases. CDR3 amino acids: CASSLQGSDQPQHF. The CDR3 DNA sequence: TGTGCCAGTAGCTTACAGGGTTCTGATCAGCCCCAGCATTTT.

For the CDR3, the DNA is TGTGCCAGCTCCGGGGGGGCAGACGGGGCCAACGTCCTGACTTTC. It translates to CASSGGADGANVLTF. The chain employs TRBV9 and TRBJ2-6; TRBD2 agrees at 8 bases. The CDR3 totals 15 residues. Trimming cost V 7 bases and J 4 bases; bases outside gene matches: 7. Germline V gene lookup returns CDR1 SGDLS and CDR2 YYNGEE.